This note documents a single T cell receptor beta chain sequence. This sample was taken from a study of cytomegalovirus exposure and HLA in healthy donors. Primers included in the PCR were 60 Vbeta and 13 Jbeta primers. Sequencing was performed with immunoSEQ multiplex PCR; in TCRdb, only in-frame clones are kept and a portion is missing. The sample lists about 130,000 clones, around 81% occurring once. Looked up from germline, CDR1 is SGHVS and CDR2 is FNYEAQ. The V end was cut by 1 base, the J end by 2 bases, with 9 bases between. CDR3 length: 15 amino acids. The TCR originated in a man younger than 35 in good health and CMV-seronegative. The chain links TRBV7-6 to TRBJ1-5, with D possibly TRBD1 on 5 matching bases. Sequencing was done on a sample of PBMCs. The CDR3 reads CASSLEGVRNQPQHF. The CDR3 DNA is TGTGCCAGCAGCTTAGAAGGGGTCCGCAATCAGCCCCAGCATTTT.